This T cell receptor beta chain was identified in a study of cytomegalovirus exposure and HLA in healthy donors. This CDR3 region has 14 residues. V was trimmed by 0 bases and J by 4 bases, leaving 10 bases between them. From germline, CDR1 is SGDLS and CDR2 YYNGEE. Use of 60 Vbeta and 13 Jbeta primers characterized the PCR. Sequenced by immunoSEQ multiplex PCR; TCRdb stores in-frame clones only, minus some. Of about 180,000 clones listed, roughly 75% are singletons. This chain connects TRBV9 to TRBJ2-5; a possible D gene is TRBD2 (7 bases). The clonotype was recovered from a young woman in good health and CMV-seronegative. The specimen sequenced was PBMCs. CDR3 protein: CASSVAGGAETQYF. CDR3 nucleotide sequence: TGTGCCAGCAGCGTAGCTGGGGGGGCAGAGACCCAGTACTTC.